This T cell receptor beta chain was captured in a study of T cell repertoires in ileal Crohn's disease. With regard to this clone: Its ends do not fully match the called genes, so a read error is possible.

Germline V lookup: CDR1 LNHDA, CDR2 SQIVND (reference sequence). This CDR3 has 12 amino acids. The assay was immunoSEQ multiplex PCR, and TCRdb's table has in-frame clones only and misses some. The sample lists about 3,900 clones, about 72% occurring once. This chain connects TRBV19 to TRBJ1-1, with 9 bases that match TRBD1. This receptor was obtained from an adult with Crohn's disease. Material for sequencing was ileal tissue. CDR3 sequence (DNA): TGTGCCAGTAGTATAAACAGGGGGCCGGGAGCCTTT. This gives the protein CASSINRGPGAF.